This T cell receptor (beta chain) is from a study of T-cell reconstitution after alpha-beta-depleted transplantation in children. The authors prepared the TCRbeta library with unique molecular identifiers. TCRdb processed the PCR reads anew with MiXCR; each CDR3 protein has one entry. The sample includes about 610,000 distinct CDR3 sequences, 10% to 13% of them seen just once. The CDR3 loop spans 15 amino acids. The J segment lost 5 bases and the V segment lost 0 bases, leaving 4 bases of the junction unmatched. Germline V CDR1 and CDR2: SGHVS, FQNEAQ. Specimen: PBMCs from the stem cell graft donor, collected from the stem cell graft. This chain links TRBV7-8 with TRBJ1-5, with 7 bases that match TRBD1. The source of this sequence is a human donor who donated a stem cell graft to a child with acute myeloid leukemia. CDR3 loop: CASSLAKGAYQPQHF. Here the CDR3 DNA reads TGTGCCAGCAGCTTAGCCAAGGGGGCCTATCAGCCCCAGCATTTT.